This TCR beta chain was recovered during a study of CD8 T cells in Susac syndrome. cDNA came from about 0.5 to 1 ug RNA primed by random hexamers. Via MiXCR, TCRdb re-called the immunoSEQ multiplex PCR reads, giving one row per CDR3 protein. This table holds about 300,000 distinct CDR3 sequences, 89% found once. The study sequenced TCR beta in blood CD8+ and CD4+ T cells. The receptor comes from a human donor with multiple sclerosis. Sequenced material: CD8+ T cells from PBMCs.

The CDR3 coding sequence is TGTGCCAGCAGACACGGAGTCGGGACCGGGGAGCTGTTTTTT. Residues: CASRHGVGTGELFF. The chain employs TRBV9 and TRBJ2-2; D is ambiguous. Trimming shortened V by 5 bases and J by 5 bases, and 13 bases separated the two germline ends. The CDR3 is 14 amino acids. Germline V gene data show CDR1 as SGDLS and CDR2 as YYNGEE.